One sample yielded the 23 T cell receptor beta chains listed below, sequenced in a study of T-cell memory formation after mild COVID-19. TCRdb re-derived calls from the 5' RACE reads in MiXCR, one entry per CDR3 protein. This sample has fewer than 95,000 distinct CDR3 sequences, with over 13% found just once. Sequenced sample: PBMCs or a T cell subset sorted from them (not recorded which). All receptors derive from a man between 18 and 35 years old who had mild COVID-19 (a few samples of this study predate the infection). Cell type and time point are not known.

The rearrangement links TRBV2 to TRBJ1-1; no firm D call. The CDR3 has 11 residues. V was trimmed by 8 bases and J by 0 bases, leaving 4 bases between them. Germline CDR1 and CDR2: SNHLY and FYNNEI. CDR3 sequence: CASEMNTEAFF. The CDR3 nucleotides read TGTGCCAGCGAGATGAACACTGAAGCTTTCTTT.

This clonotype was seen a handful of times. This chain uses TRBV7-2 with TRBJ2-1; D might be TRBD1 or TRBD2, each matching 5 bases. The CDR3 covers 16 residues. Trimming removed 5 bases at V and 8 bases at J, with 22 bases between. CDR1 SGHTA and CDR2 FQGNSA come from the germline V gene. CDR3 in DNA: TGTGCCAGCAGCCAGAAGGGGAGTCGGATGAGCGATGAGCAGTTCTTC. Its translation is CASSQKGSRMSDEQFF.

In its sample, this clonotype was seen a few times. The DNA for the CDR3 is TGTGCCAGCAGCTTAGTGACGCAGACCGGGGAGCTGTTTTTT. Translating it yields CASSLVTQTGELFF. The genes are TRBV7-9 and TRBJ2-2; no definite D call. V was clipped by 1 base and J by 5 bases, with 8 bases between them. The CDR3 extends over 14 amino acids. Germline V gene sequence: CDR1 SEHNR, CDR2 FQNEAQ (reference sequence).

This clonotype has just a few counts. The chain carries TRBV6-5 and TRBJ1-1; 7 nucleotides align to TRBD1. Trimming took 5 bases from V and 0 from J; bases not matched to a gene: 3. The V gene's germline CDR1 is MNHEY and CDR2 SVGAGI. The CDR3 has 14 residues. The CDR3 spells CASSIQGLNTEAFF. The CDR3 DNA reads as TGTGCCAGCAGTATACAGGGGCTGAACACTGAAGCTTTCTTT.

In this sample, this clonotype turned up many times. The chain uses TRBV25-1 and TRBJ2-7; unclear D gene. The germline V gene has CDR1 MGHDK and CDR2 SYGVNS. V was cut by 5 bases and J by 2 bases, with 10 bases left in between. The CDR3 covers 13 residues. The CDR3 DNA sequence: TGTGCCAGCAGTAGTTACAGCACCTACGAGCAGTACTTC. Protein product: CASSSYSTYEQYF.

The chain joins TRBV12-3 or TRBV12-4 to TRBJ2-7; 8 nucleotides line up with TRBD2. This CDR3 region has 14 residues. V shed 6 bases, J shed 3 bases, and the junction held 7 bases outside the gene matches. Here the CDR3 DNA reads TGTGCCAGCAGCCCTATCGGGGGGGGCTACGAGCAGTACTTC. Its protein is CASSPIGGGYEQYF.

This chain joins TRBV21-1 and TRBJ2-7; TRBD1 reflects the table's D call only, with no check against the DNA. TRBV21-1 is annotated as a pseudogene. This CDR3 spans 15 amino acids. Here the CDR3 reads CASSTKRGTNYEQYV. CDR3 sequence (DNA): TGTGCCAGCAGCACAAAGAGGGGGACAAACTACGAGCAGTACGTC.

This chain uses TRBV7-9 with TRBJ1-2, with unresolved D. Germline CDR1 and CDR2: SEHNR and FQNEAQ (reference sequence). This CDR3 contains 17 residues. Deletions cut 5 bases from V and 0 bases from J, with 19 bases between. The CDR3 protein is CASSPDVGGKANYGYTF. CDR3 DNA sequence: TGTGCCAGCAGCCCTGACGTGGGTGGAAAAGCTAACTATGGCTACACCTTC.

In this sample, this clonotype turned up a few times. The rearrangement joins TRBV12-3 or TRBV12-4 to TRBJ1-4; maybe TRBD1 (6 bases). The CDR3 extends over 15 amino acids. V lost 6 bases and J lost 8, with 19 bases in between. Written as DNA, the CDR3 is TGTGCCAGCAGCCTTGGCGGGGGCTTAGGGGAAAAACTGTTTTTT. This sequence encodes CASSLGGGLGEKLFF.

This clonotype has just a few counts. The rearrangement joins TRBV7-9 to TRBJ1-5; D gene unclear. Germline V gene lookup returns CDR1 SEHNR and CDR2 FQNEAQ (reference sequence). With 5 bases removed from V and 0 bases from J, the gap between germline ends came to 8 bases. This CDR3 spans 14 amino acids. The CDR3 sequence is CASSTSNSNQPQHF. CDR3 nucleotides: TGTGCCAGCAGCACCTCTAATAGCAATCAGCCCCAGCATTTT.

This clonotype was counted at least ten times. The genes are TRBV27 and TRBJ1-6, with a weak D call TRBD1 (6 bases). CDR1 and CDR2 from the germline V gene are MNHEY and SMNVEV (reference sequence). Trimming pared 6 bases from V and 6 bases from J, leaving 12 bases between. This CDR3 comprises 14 residues. This CDR3 is CASREQGSNSPLHF. As DNA, the CDR3 is TGTGCCAGCAGGGAACAGGGTAGTAATTCACCCCTCCACTTT.

This clonotype was seen repeatedly, ten times or more. The CDR3 is CASSARAHIPMNIQYF. CDR3 sequence (DNA): TGTGCCAGCAGCGCTCGGGCGCACATTCCAATGAACATTCAGTACTTC. The chain uses TRBV7-2 and TRBJ2-4; no reliable D call. Germline V gene data show CDR1 as SGHTA and CDR2 as FQGNSA. The V and J ends lost 5 bases and 7 bases respectively, with 21 bases between them. This CDR3 has 16 amino acids.

This clonotype was counted only a few times. The CDR3: CASSLSRISHEQYF. The CDR3 region has the DNA TGCGCCAGCAGCTTGTCCAGAATATCCCACGAGCAGTACTTC. V usage is TRBV5-1 and J usage is TRBJ2-7; D is ambiguous. V was cut by 1 base and J by 5 bases, with 13 bases left in between. The CDR3 is 14 amino acids. CDR1 is SGHRS and CDR2 is YFSETQ in the germline V gene.

The J gene is TRBJ1-5, the V gene TRBV5-1; no clear D. Germline loops: CDR1 SGHRS, CDR2 YFSETQ. Trimming cost V 2 bases and J 4 bases, with 13 bases left between them. The CDR3 totals 15 residues. This CDR3 is CASSFHPGPNQPQHF. CDR3 sequence (DNA): TGCGCCAGCAGCTTTCACCCCGGACCAAATCAGCCCCAGCATTTT.

This clonotype was counted a few times. The CDR3 DNA is TGTGCCAGCAGCCCTTTGCTAGCGGGGCTGGATGAGCAGTACTTC. It codes for CASSPLLAGLDEQYF. The chain combines TRBV7-3 with TRBJ2-7; 9 bases agree with TRBD2. Germline V lookup: CDR1 SGHTA, CDR2 FQGTGA. Trimming cost V 5 bases and J 7 bases; bases outside gene matches: 12. The CDR3 is 15 residues long.

The J gene is TRBJ1-2, the V gene TRBV20-1; D remains unclear. The CDR3 runs to 11 residues. The V gene's germline CDR1 is DFQATT and CDR2 SNEGSKA (reference sequence). Trimming removed 3 bases from V and 4 bases from J, with 6 bases in between. The CDR3 reads CSARTFYGYTF. The DNA of the CDR3 is TGCAGTGCTAGGACTTTCTATGGCTACACCTTC.

This sequence joins TRBV7-9 and TRBJ2-3; D tentatively reads TRBD1 or TRBD2 (5 bases each). Germline V gene sequence: CDR1 SEHNR, CDR2 FQNEAQ (reference sequence). The CDR3 has 13 amino acids. V lost 1 base and J lost 6, with 8 bases in between. The CDR3 DNA follows: TGTGCCAGCAGCTTAGTCGAGGGGGATACGCAGTATTTT. Amino acids: CASSLVEGDTQYF.

Only a few counts were recorded for this clonotype. The genes are TRBV24-1 and TRBJ2-3; 9 bases match TRBD1. There are 15 residues in the CDR3. V dropped 3 bases and J dropped 5; count of bases not matched to a gene: 5. CDR1 is KGHDR, CDR2 SFDVKD, per germline. CDR3 region: CATSDVDRGGDTQYF. The CDR3 nucleotides read TGTGCCACCAGTGATGTGGACAGGGGCGGAGATACGCAGTATTTT.

In this sample, this clonotype turned up a few times. The V and J genes are TRBV11-2 and TRBJ2-1; TRBD2 matches 7 bases. Germline V lookup: CDR1 SGHAT, CDR2 FQNNGV. The CDR3 sequence is 14 residues long. J gave up 4 bases and V 1 base, and 1 base lay outside the gene matches. The CDR3, as DNA: TGTGCCAGCAGCTTAGTGCGGGGGTACAATGAGCAGTTCTTC. Protein sequence: CASSLVRGYNEQFF.

This clonotype has a count of ten or more. This chain joins TRBV20-1 and TRBJ1-1; 10 bases match TRBD1. Germline V gives CDR1 DFQATT, CDR2 SNEGSKA (reference sequence). Trimming took 4 bases from V and 4 from J; bases not matched to a gene: 3. There are 13 residues in the CDR3. CDR3 loop: CSAKDRGTTEAFF. The CDR3 DNA sequence: TGCAGTGCTAAGGACAGGGGGACCACTGAAGCTTTCTTT.

This clonotype came up a few times. The chain links TRBV5-1 to TRBJ2-1, with TRBD2 identical over 8 bases. Germline V lookup: CDR1 SGHRS, CDR2 YFSETQ. V was pared by 2 bases and J by 7 bases, with 8 bases of the junction left unmatched. The CDR3 consists of 15 residues. CDR3 nucleotide sequence: TGCGCCAGCAGCTTTCGCGGGGGGAGCAGGAATGAGCAGTTCTTC. Its translation: CASSFRGGSRNEQFF.

This chain joins TRBV12-3 or TRBV12-4 and TRBJ2-7, with 7 bases fitting TRBD1. The J segment lost 3 bases and the V segment lost 1 base, leaving 3 bases of the junction unmatched. CDR3 size: 14 residues. CDR3 DNA sequence: TGTGCCAGCAGTTTAGGACAGGGTAACTACGAGCAGTACGTC. As protein: CASSLGQGNYEQYV.

This sequence joins TRBV12-3 or TRBV12-4 and TRBJ1-1, with D possibly matching TRBD1 (5 bases). The CDR3 is 15 residues long. The V and J ends lost 2 bases and 4 bases respectively, with 14 bases between them. CDR3 DNA sequence: TGTGCCAGCAGTTTATCAGGGACTCTGAGCACTGAAGCTTTCTTT. Protein sequence: CASSLSGTLSTEAFF.